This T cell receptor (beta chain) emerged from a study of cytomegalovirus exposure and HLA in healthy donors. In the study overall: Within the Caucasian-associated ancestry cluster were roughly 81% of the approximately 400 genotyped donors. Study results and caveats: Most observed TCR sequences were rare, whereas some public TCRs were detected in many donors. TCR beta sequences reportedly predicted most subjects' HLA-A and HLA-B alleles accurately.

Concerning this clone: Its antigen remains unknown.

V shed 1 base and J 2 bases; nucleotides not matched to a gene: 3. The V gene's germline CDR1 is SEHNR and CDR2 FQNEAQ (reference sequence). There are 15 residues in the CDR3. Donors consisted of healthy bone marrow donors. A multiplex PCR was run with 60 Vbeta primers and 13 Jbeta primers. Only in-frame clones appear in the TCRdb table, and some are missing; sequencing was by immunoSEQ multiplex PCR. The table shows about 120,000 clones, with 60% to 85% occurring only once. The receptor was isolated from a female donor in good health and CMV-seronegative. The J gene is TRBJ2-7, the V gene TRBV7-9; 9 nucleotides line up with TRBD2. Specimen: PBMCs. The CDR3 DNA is TGTGCCAGCAGCTTAGGGGCGGGGGGGCCCTACGAGCAGTACTTC. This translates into CASSLGAGGPYEQYF.